This T cell receptor beta chain was recovered during a study of T cells in Graves' hyperthyroidism and ophthalmopathy. V gave up 3 bases and J gave up 0 bases; unmatched junction bases: 5. CDR1 is MDHEN, CDR2 SYDVKM, per germline. This CDR3 spans 15 amino acids. Template material for amplifying TCR beta CDR3 regions consisted of RNA transcripts. An initial round of RT-PCR targeting the TCR CDR3 relied on the HTBI primer set. TCRdb passed the multiplex PCR reads through MiXCR, listing each CDR3 protein once. Counted here are approximately 690,000 distinct CDR3 sequences, under 25% occurring once; the ten biggest clones make up 34%. This clonotype was seen only a few times.

The chain links TRBV28 to TRBJ2-7, with 7 positions matching TRBD1. The TCR was taken from a man younger than 40 with Graves' ophthalmopathy. Sequencing input: blood. The CDR3 protein is CASSFLTGSSYEQYF. The CDR3 nucleotides are TGTGCCAGCAGTTTTTTGACAGGGAGCTCCTACGAGCAGTACTTC.